These T cell receptor beta chains were read from a single sample in a study of PD-1 blockade in classical Hodgkin lymphoma. Here immunoSEQ multiplex PCR was the method, and the copy in TCRdb shows in-frame clones only, minus some. The sample records 7,300 or so clones, about 84% being singletons. Sequencing used peripheral blood mononuclear cells (PBMCs), obtained before the fourth cycle of nivolumab. The receptor source for this set is a human donor with classical Hodgkin lymphoma. CDR3s include the opening cysteine and the closing phenylalanine or tryptophan.

TRBV6-6,CASSPASSYNEQFF
TRBV7-6,CASSPGTQIHYGYTF
TRBV29-1,CSGRRAATEAFF
TRBV7-2,CASSLAASSAEQFF
TRBV16,CASSPKRGRVLDEQYF
TRBV18,CASSPQGNGEKLFF
TRBV29-1,CSAEYGDRATDTQYF
TRBV2,CASSDSSGELFF
TRBV5-1,CASSLSGDYGYTF
TRBV28,CASSLGTGRSGYTF
TRBV25-1,CASSEVGTVLYF
TRBV2,CASNVDKNTEAFF
TRBV7-2,CASSPRDPTHEQFF
TRBV6-5,CASSGSPRGKLFF
TRBV5-6,CASGVSDGYTF
TRBV19,CASRERGRDGYTF
TRBV6-6,CASSPRSMGEQYF
TRBV5-4,CASSLPGTITYEQYF
TRBV28,CASNSGNQPQHF
TRBV6-5,CASRTGGGQPQHF
TRBV5-1,CASRTSTGELFF
TRBV28,CASSLGQSQPQHF
TRBV9,CASSPGQGNQPQHF
TRBV5-1,CASSRGPGTGELFF